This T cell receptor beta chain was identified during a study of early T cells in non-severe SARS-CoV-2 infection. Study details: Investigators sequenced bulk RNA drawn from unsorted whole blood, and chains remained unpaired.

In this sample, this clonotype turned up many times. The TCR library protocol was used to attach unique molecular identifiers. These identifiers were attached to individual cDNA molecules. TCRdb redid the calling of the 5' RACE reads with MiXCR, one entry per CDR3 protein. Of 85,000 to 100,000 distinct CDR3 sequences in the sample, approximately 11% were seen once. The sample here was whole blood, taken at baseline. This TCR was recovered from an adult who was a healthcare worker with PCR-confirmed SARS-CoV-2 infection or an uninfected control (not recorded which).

In DNA form, the CDR3 reads TGTGCCAGCAGCCAAGTTTCAGGGAACTACGAGCAGTACTTC. Its protein product is CASSQVSGNYEQYF. The V and J genes are TRBV3-1 and TRBJ2-7; possibly TRBD1 for D (5 bases). CDR3 length equals 14 residues. Between the trimmed V and J ends, which lost 1 base and 3 bases, there was a span of 10 bases. Per the germline V gene, CDR1 is LGHDT and CDR2 is YNNKEL (reference sequence).